Presented here are 21 T cell receptor beta chains from one specimen sequenced in a study of cytomegalovirus exposure and HLA in healthy donors. The PCR ran on 60 Vbeta and 13 Jbeta primers. Produced via immunoSEQ multiplex PCR; TCRdb's table is partial and in-frame only. With about 210,000 clones in the sample, the ten largest clones hold more than 0.75%. Sequencing was carried out using PBMCs. The receptors originated from a woman younger than 45 in good health and CMV-seropositive.

This rearrangement joins TRBV5-1 to TRBJ2-4; 8 nucleotides match TRBD1. This CDR3 comprises 15 residues. Per the germline V gene, CDR1 is SGHRS and CDR2 is YFSETQ. The ends lost 0 bases at V and 1 base at J; junction bases unmatched: 0. The CDR3 sequence is CASSLAGGAKNIQYF. The DNA for the CDR3 is TGCGCCAGCAGCTTGGCAGGGGGCGCCAAAAACATTCAGTACTTC. Full variable domain (outside the CDR3, taken from reference TRBV5-1 and TRBJ2-4): KAGVTQTPRYLIKTRGQQVTLSCSPISGHRSVSWYQQTPGQGLQFLFEYFSETQRNKGNFPGRFSGRQFSNSRSEMNVSTLELGDSALYLCASSLAGGAKNIQYFGAGTRLSVL.

The gene calls are TRBV7-6 and TRBJ1-1; weak D call: TRBD1 (5 bases). The CDR3 consists of 15 residues. Between the trimmed V and J ends, which lost 1 base and 4 bases, there was a span of 13 bases. Germline CDR1 is SGHVS and CDR2 is FNYEAQ. For the CDR3, the DNA is TGTGCCAGCAGCTTAGAACCAGGGCGTGGCACTGAAGCTTTCTTT. Protein sequence: CASSLEPGRGTEAFF.

V and J are TRBV7-2 and TRBJ2-1, with a tentative D call TRBD2 (6 bases). Germline V lookup: CDR1 SGHTA, CDR2 FQGNSA. Trimming cost V 5 bases and J 4 bases, with 15 bases left between them. This CDR3 has 15 residues. CDR3 amino acids: CASSVDGTLYNEQFF. CDR3 DNA sequence: TGTGCCAGCAGCGTAGACGGGACTCTTTACAATGAGCAGTTCTTC.

The CDR3 reads CASSPTGYGNTIYF. The CDR3 DNA is TGTGCCAGCAGCCCGACAGGGTACGGAAACACCATATATTTT. The chain employs TRBV5-8 and TRBJ1-3, with 7 bases lining up with TRBD1. After removal of 4 bases from V and 4 bases from J, the junction contained 5 bases not matched to a gene. Germline CDR1 SGHTS, CDR2 YDEGEE. The length of the CDR3 is 14 residues.

V and J are TRBV5-1 and TRBJ1-1; TRBD1 might be the D (6 bases). The CDR3 contains 16 residues. Germline V gene lookup returns CDR1 SGHRS and CDR2 YFSETQ. V was cut by 5 bases and J by 4 bases, with 21 bases left in between. This CDR3 reads CASRAGAGKEFTEAFF. In nucleotides, the CDR3 is TGCGCCAGCAGGGCGGGGGCAGGGAAGGAATTCACTGAAGCTTTCTTT.

This sequence joins TRBV6-1 and TRBJ1-6, with D possibly matching TRBD1 (6 bases). The CDR3 covers 13 residues. V lost 1 base and J 13 bases, leaving 11 bases between the germline ends. Germline V lookup: CDR1 MNHNS, CDR2 SASEGT. The CDR3 coding sequence is TGTGCCAGCAGTGAAGGGACAGCTCTTCCCCTCCACTTT. Translating gives CASSEGTALPLHF.

The chain uses TRBV5-4 and TRBJ2-2; 10 bases map to TRBD2. The ends lost 4 bases at V and 6 bases at J; junction bases unmatched: 15. CDR1 and CDR2 (germline): SGHNT, YYREEE (reference sequence). The CDR3 totals 18 residues. The CDR3 bases are TGTGCCAGCAGCCCACAGGGGCCGGGACTAGCGTTCGCCGGGGAGCTGTTTTTT. It encodes CASSPQGPGLAFAGELFF.

V and J are TRBV2 and TRBJ2-7; 9 bases agree with TRBD2. Unmatched junction bases numbered 6, after V lost 0 bases and J lost 3 bases. CDR1 SNHLY and CDR2 FYNNEI come from the germline V gene. CDR3 size: 16 residues. Written as DNA, the CDR3 is TGTGCCAGCAGTGAAGCGCTTCTAGCGGGAATCTACGAGCAGTACTTC. This sequence encodes CASSEALLAGIYEQYF. Combining the CDR3 with reference TRBV2 and TRBJ2-7 gives the whole variable domain EPEVTQTPSHQVTQMGQEVILRCVPISNHLYFYWYRQILGQKVEFLVSFYNNEISEKSEIFDDQFSVERPDGSNFTLKIRSTKLEDSAMYFCASSEALLAGIYEQYFGPGTRLTVT.

The genes are TRBV7-2 and TRBJ1-2; no clear D gene. Looked up from germline, CDR1 is SGHTA and CDR2 is FQGNSA. Trimming left V 5 bases short and J 5 bases short, with 9 bases between. The CDR3 covers 12 residues. The CDR3 is CASSPGSYGYTF. In nucleotides, the CDR3 is TGTGCCAGCAGCCCGGGGAGTTATGGCTACACCTTC.

This sequence joins TRBV11-3 and TRBJ2-3; 10 nucleotides line up with TRBD2. This CDR3 is built from 15 residues. The V and J ends lost 1 base and 4 bases, in that order; junction bases with no gene match: 2. Germline CDR1 SGHNT, CDR2 YENEEA. CDR3 bases: TGTGCCAGCAGCTTAGGAGGACTAGCGGCAGATACGCAGTATTTT. Its protein product is CASSLGGLAADTQYF.

Turning to this clone: The same CDR3 can be traced to other DNA sequences in this sample. The genes are TRBV5-1 and TRBJ1-1; no firm D call. In germline, CDR1 is SGHRS, CDR2 YFSETQ. The CDR3 contains 14 residues. Trimming took 0 bases from V and 0 from J, leaving 6 bases between them. CDR3 DNA sequence: TGCGCCAGCAGCTTGGCCGTTATGAACACTGAAGCTTTCTTT. As protein: CASSLAVMNTEAFF.

V is TRBV15 and J is TRBJ2-7, with TRBD1 matching 9 bases. This CDR3 is 13 amino acids long. The germline V gene has CDR1 LNHNV and CDR2 YYDKDF (reference sequence). Trimming cost V 3 bases and J 3 bases; bases outside gene matches: 0. For the CDR3, the DNA is TGTGCCACCAGCAGGACAGGGGGCTACGAGCAGTACTTC. Its protein product is CATSRTGGYEQYF. The full variable domain, rest sourced from reference TRBV15 and TRBJ2-7, is DAMVIQNPRYQVTQFGKPVTLSCSQTLNHNVMYWYQQKSSQAPKLLFHYYDKDFNNEADTPDNFQSRRPNTSFCFLDIRSPGLGDTAMYLCATSRTGGYEQYFGPGTRLTVT.

V usage is TRBV10-2 and J usage is TRBJ2-7; D may be TRBD1 (6 bases). The V gene lost 10 bases and the J gene lost 2 bases, with 12 bases spanning the gap. Germline-derived CDR1 and CDR2 are WSHSY and SAAADI. The CDR3 is made up of 12 amino acids. The CDR3 here is CATRDTTYEQYF. CDR3 coding DNA: TGCGCCACTCGGGACACTACCTACGAGCAGTACTTC.

The rearrangement joins TRBV4-1 to TRBJ2-7, with D possibly being TRBD1 (6 bases). From germline, CDR1 is MGHRA and CDR2 YSYEKL. This CDR3 spans 12 amino acids. V lost 8 bases to trimming and J lost 3 bases, with 11 bases between them. The CDR3 nucleotides are TGCGCCAGCGGGGACACACACTACGAGCAGTACTTC. This translates into CASGDTHYEQYF.

The V gene is TRBV25-1, the J gene TRBJ2-1; the match to TRBD1 covers 8 bases. The V and J ends lost 6 bases and 7 bases, in that order; junction bases with no gene match: 14. The CDR3 is made up of 16 amino acids. Per germline, CDR1 MGHDK and CDR2 SYGVNS. CDR3 amino acids: CASSFNRAGGWNEQFF. As DNA, the CDR3 is TGTGCCAGCAGCTTCAACAGGGCAGGGGGCTGGAATGAGCAGTTCTTC.

The rearrangement links TRBV28 to TRBJ2-3, with TRBD1 matching over 10 bases. Trimming at V came to 4 bases and at J to 4 bases, leaving 2 bases not matched to a gene. CDR3 length equals 14 residues. The V gene's germline CDR1 is MDHEN and CDR2 SYDVKM. CDR3 protein: CASSSGQGPDTQYF. The CDR3 DNA reads TGTGCCAGCAGTTCGGGACAGGGGCCAGATACGCAGTATTTT.

The genes are TRBV7-2 and TRBJ1-3, with D tentatively TRBD1 (6 bases). Germline-derived CDR1 and CDR2 are SGHTA and FQGNSA. Trimming pared 3 bases from V and 2 bases from J, leaving 14 bases between. The CDR3 totals 16 residues. CDR3 sequence reads: CASSFSGTYAGNTIYF. The CDR3 bases are TGTGCCAGCAGCTTCTCTGGGACATACGCTGGAAACACCATATATTTT.

The rearrangement joins TRBV9 to TRBJ2-3; 12 nucleotides agree with TRBD2. The CDR3 spans 16 residues. The V gene end was trimmed by 0 bases and the J gene end by 4 bases; junction bases not matched to a gene: 3. The V gene's germline CDR1 is SGDLS and CDR2 YYNGEE. The CDR3 nucleotides read TGTGCCAGCAGCGTAGAACTAGCGGGGGGTCCAGATACGCAGTATTTT. Amino acid sequence: CASSVELAGGPDTQYF. Full variable domain (outside the CDR3, taken from reference TRBV9 and TRBJ2-3): DSGVTQTPKHLITATGQRVTLRCSPRSGDLSVYWYQQSLDQGLQFLIQYYNGEERAKGNILERFSAQQFPDLHSELNLSSLELGDSALYFCASSVELAGGPDTQYFGPGTRLTVL.

The chain joins TRBV2 to TRBJ2-5; tentatively, D is TRBD2 (5 bases). V was clipped by 2 bases and J by 5 bases, with 9 bases between them. Looked up from germline, CDR1 is SNHLY and CDR2 is FYNNEI. The CDR3 extends over 13 amino acids. For the CDR3, the DNA is TGTGCCAGCAGTGAATATGAGGGCGAGACCCAGTACTTC. The encoded protein is CASSEYEGETQYF.

The CDR3, as DNA: TGTGCCAGCAGTACCCCCAGTGCCCAGTACTTC. This codes for CASSTPSAQYF. The chain carries TRBV27 and TRBJ2-5; D gene uncertain. Germline CDR1 MNHEY, CDR2 SMNVEV (reference sequence). The germline V and J ends were trimmed by 5 bases and 9 bases, with 10 bases remaining between them. The CDR3 consists of 11 residues.

The chain employs TRBV5-1 and TRBJ1-2, with a tentative D call TRBD1 (6 bases). Trimming removed 4 bases from V and 5 bases from J, with 12 bases in between. Germline V CDR1 and CDR2: SGHRS, YFSETQ. The CDR3 is 13 amino acids. For the CDR3, the DNA is TGCGCCAGCAGCGTACCGACAGGTTATGGCTACACCTTC. As protein: CASSVPTGYGYTF.